The 9 T cell receptor beta chains below were found in one sample sequenced in a study of early T cells in non-severe SARS-CoV-2 infection. TCRdb used MiXCR to reprocess the 5' RACE reads, holding one entry per CDR3 protein. The sample carries over 80,000 distinct CDR3 sequences, more than 13% recorded once. Sequencing used whole blood. These receptors came from an adult who was a healthcare worker with PCR-confirmed SARS-CoV-2 infection or an uninfected control (not recorded which).

A few counts support this clonotype. The genes are TRBV20-1 and TRBJ1-2, with D possibly matching TRBD1 (6 bases). The CDR3 is 13 amino acids. The germline V gene has CDR1 DFQATT and CDR2 SNEGSKA (reference sequence). The V gene lost 6 bases and the J gene lost 5 bases, with 16 bases spanning the gap. In DNA form, the CDR3 reads TGCAGTGCGGGGGACACGGTTAAATATGGCTACACCTTC. This gives the protein CSAGDTVKYGYTF.

As concerns this clonotype: It may be a read error: a sequence one base away is much more abundant. V usage is TRBV28 and J usage is TRBJ2-1; the D is unclear. Looked up from germline, CDR1 is MDHEN and CDR2 is SYDVKM. This CDR3 has 12 amino acids. The ends were cut back, 4 bases at V and 4 bases at J, with 5 bases in the middle. CDR3 nucleotides: TGTGCCAGCAGTTGGGAATACAATGAGCAGTTCTTC. Protein product: CASSWEYNEQFF.

The chain combines TRBV6-2 or TRBV6-3 with TRBJ2-7, with 8 bases identical to TRBD1. Germline V gene lookup returns CDR1 MNHEY and CDR2 SVGEGT. The trim removed 0 bases at V and 0 bases at J, leaving 4 bases unmatched. There are 16 residues in the CDR3. CDR3 sequence: CASSYSGTGSSYEQYF. The CDR3, as DNA: TGTGCCAGCAGTTACTCGGGGACAGGAAGCTCCTACGAGCAGTACTTC.

This clonotype showed up many times. This chain uses TRBV29-1 with TRBJ1-1; D is undetermined. V was cut by 3 bases and J by 4 bases, with 6 bases left in between. From germline, CDR1 is SQVTM and CDR2 ANQGSEA. CDR3 size: 11 residues. CDR3 amino acids: CSVEGSTEAFF. The CDR3 DNA is TGCAGCGTTGAGGGGAGCACTGAAGCTTTCTTT. The full variable domain, with the rest looked up from reference TRBV29-1 and TRBJ1-1, is SAVISQKPSRDICQRGTSLTIQCQVDSQVTMMFWYRQQPGQSLTLIATANQGSEATYESGFVIDKFPISRPNLTFSTLTVSNMSPEDSSIYLCSVEGSTEAFFGQGTRLTVV.

This sequence joins TRBV29-1 and TRBJ2-7, with D possibly TRBD1 on 5 matching bases. Germline loops: CDR1 SQVTM, CDR2 ANQGSEA. This CDR3 is 14 amino acids long. V was trimmed by 0 bases and J by 2 bases, leaving 11 bases between them. This CDR3 is CSVEEQGSPYEQYF. In DNA form, the CDR3 reads TGCAGCGTTGAAGAGCAGGGCTCCCCCTACGAGCAGTACTTC.

The chain links TRBV20-1 to TRBJ2-2; D remains unclear. The CDR3 covers 15 residues. Germline loops: CDR1 DFQATT, CDR2 SNEGSKA (reference sequence). Trimming removed 2 bases from V and 4 bases from J, with 14 bases in between. The CDR3 region has the DNA TGCAGTGCTAGAAGGTCGGACGTGGCCACCGGGGAGCTGTTTTTT. This translates into CSARRSDVATGELFF.

This clonotype was counted at least ten times. This sequence joins TRBV30 and TRBJ2-7, with 7 bases aligning to TRBD1. CDR3 length: 13 residues. V dropped 2 bases and J dropped 4; count of bases not matched to a gene: 5. The V gene's germline CDR1 is GTSNPN and CDR2 SVGIG (reference sequence). As DNA, the CDR3 is TGTGCCTGGAGTAGACAGGGCGGGTACGAGCAGTACTTC. This encodes CAWSRQGGYEQYF.

This clonotype has a handful of counts. At one of its ends the junction is not consistent with the germline gene, which may arise from a read error. J is TRBJ2-3 and V is TRBV25-1; 9 nucleotides match TRBD2. Germline V gives CDR1 MGHDK, CDR2 SYGVNS. CDR3 length: 11 residues. DNA for the CDR3: TGCCTCCGCGGGGGGGTGGATACGCAGTATTTT. This sequence encodes CLRGGVDTQYF.

J is TRBJ2-1 and V is TRBV7-2, with 8 bases that match TRBD2. The J segment lost 5 bases and the V segment lost 5 bases, leaving 5 bases of the junction unmatched. This CDR3 comprises 14 residues. From germline, CDR1 is SGHTA and CDR2 FQGNSA. The CDR3 nucleotides read TGTGCCAGCAGCATACAGCGGGGGCACAATGAGCAGTTCTTC. Translated: CASSIQRGHNEQFF.